This T cell receptor (beta chain) originates from a study of shared clonotypes between healthy human individuals. Background on the study: Ranging from 18 to 49 in age, donors were a couple of women and a few men. Study outcomes and limitations: Memory subsets had estimated richness that was generally smaller than that of naive subsets.

About 30,000 T cell genomes, or approximately 190 ng DNA, went into the sorted-subset replicate PCRs. Generated by immunoSEQ multiplex PCR, the TCRdb table keeps only in-frame clones and is missing some. The sample carries 2 million to 2.5 million clones, just over 90% recorded once. V was pared by 2 bases and J by 10 bases, with 8 bases of the junction left unmatched. This CDR3 has 15 amino acids. The V gene's germline CDR1 is MGHDK and CDR2 SYGVNS. Points on this clone: Its antigen remains unknown.

Everyone who donated was a Caucasian adult who lived in Nashville, Tennessee. The specimen sequenced was naive CD4+ T cells from PBMCs. Documented subset: CD45RA+ positively selected. The chain joins TRBV25-1 to TRBJ2-1; the match to TRBD2 covers 10 bases. This receptor was obtained from a man younger than 35 in good health. Some clones in this sample may be carry-over from other donors' samples. The CDR3 DNA reads TGTGCCAGCAGTGAAACTAGCGGGGATGCCCCGGAGCAGTTCTTC. Its protein product is CASSETSGDAPEQFF.